One and the same sample provided the 19 T cell receptor beta chains below, sequenced in a study of molecular identifiers for immune sequencing clone quantification. TCRdb recomputed calls from the PCR reads with MiXCR, one row per CDR3 protein. The profile covers roughly 320,000 distinct CDR3 sequences, with 20% to 25% appearing a single time and 0.75% to 0.85% taken by the ten largest. Sequenced material: naive CD8+ T cells from blood, with Jurkat cell RNA spiked in. Subset meaning: FACS-sorted CD8+CD4-CCR7+CD45RA+ naive T cells. Receptors were obtained from a human donor in good health. Some libraries in this study had Jurkat cell RNA spiked in.

J is TRBJ2-3 and V is TRBV27; 11 bases match TRBD1. V lost 5 bases, J lost 3 bases, and 7 bases stayed unmatched. The CDR3 spans 16 residues. Germline V gene sequence: CDR1 MNHEY, CDR2 SMNVEV (reference sequence). CDR3 residues: CASSAGTGGMTDTQYF. Written as DNA, the CDR3 is TGTGCCAGCAGTGCCGGGACAGGGGGGATGACAGATACGCAGTATTTT.

Ten or more counts support this clonotype. The chain combines TRBV11-2 with TRBJ2-1; 9 bases match TRBD1. After removal of 4 bases from V and 3 bases from J, the junction contained 1 base not matched to a gene. The CDR3 runs to 14 residues. CDR1 and CDR2 from the germline V gene are SGHAT and FQNNGV. The CDR3 loop reads CASSWGQGYNEQFF. The CDR3 region has the DNA TGTGCCAGCAGCTGGGGACAGGGCTACAATGAGCAGTTCTTC.

This clonotype was counted only a few times. This may stem from a read error, because a much larger clone lies one nucleotide away. The V gene is TRBV5-3, the J gene TRBJ1-2; 8 bases are a match to TRBD1. Being an ORF, TRBV5-3 has a function that is uncertain. This CDR3 has 14 residues. For the CDR3, the DNA is TGTTCCAGCAGCCCCTGGGACAGGTCTCATGGCTACACCTTC. Its protein is CSSSPWDRSHGYTF.

About this clonotype itself: One end of the junction does not line up with germline, which may come from a read error. V and J are TRBV6-5 and TRBJ2-2, with TRBD2 matching over 7 bases. The CDR3 is made up of 17 amino acids. Germline loops: CDR1 MNHEY, CDR2 SVGAGI. This CDR3 is CASSYSYAAYSGGGLFF. CDR3 in DNA: TGTGCCAGCAGTTACTCTTACGCGGCCTATTCTGGCGGGGGGCTGTTTTTT.

Many counts were recorded for this clonotype. The chain has TRBV24-1 and TRBJ2-1, with D perhaps matching TRBD1 (5 bases). The CDR3 contains 13 residues. V gave up 6 bases and J gave up 8 bases, with 13 bases separating them. CDR1 and CDR2 (germline): KGHDR, SFDVKD. The DNA of the CDR3 is TGTGCCACCAGTTGGCAGGGCGGCGATGAGCAGTTCTTC. It is translated as CATSWQGGDEQFF.

With regard to this clonotype: This may stem from a read error, because a much larger clone lies one nucleotide away. The rearrangement joins TRBV30 to TRBJ2-3, with 9 nucleotides matching TRBD2. CDR1 and CDR2 (germline): GTSNPN, SVGIG (reference sequence). V gave up 4 bases and J gave up 2 bases; unmatched junction bases: 13. This CDR3 comprises 17 residues. The CDR3 loop is CAWNTLGTSLLTDTQYF. The CDR3 coding sequence is TGTGCCTGGAACACCCTAGGGACTAGCTTACTCACAGATACGCAGTATTTT.

Concerning this clonotype: With a much larger clone just one base away, this may be a read error. Because it lacks the conserved phenylalanine or tryptophan at the end, this CDR3 is likely a read error. The CDR3 loop is CASSPSPRGAYEAQYL. CDR3 coding DNA: TGCGCCAGCAGCCCGAGCCCGCGGGGGGCCTATGAGGCCCAGTACCTC. The rearrangement links TRBV4-1 to TRBJ2-5; 8 nucleotides align to TRBD2. Germline-derived CDR1 and CDR2 are MGHRA and YSYEKL. V trimming: 4 bases; J trimming: 9 bases; junction bases outside the gene matches: 16. This CDR3 is built from 16 residues.

This chain uses TRBV11-2 with TRBJ2-7; D call uncertain. Germline assignment: CDR1 SGHAT and CDR2 FQNNGV. This CDR3 is built from 12 residues. Trimming cost V 5 bases and J 6 bases, with 11 bases left between them. CDR3 loop: CASSPRVREQYF. The CDR3 bases are TGTGCCAGCAGCCCCCGGGTCCGCGAGCAGTACTTC.

Comment on this clonotype: A single base separates this from a much larger clone, so it may be a read error. This sequence joins TRBV7-9 and TRBJ2-3, with D possibly TRBD2 on 6 matching bases. The length of the CDR3 is 16 residues. Trimming left V 5 bases short and J 6 bases short, with 21 bases between. CDR1 and CDR2 (germline): SEHNR, FQNEAQ (reference sequence). This CDR3 is CASSLGLTVITDTQYF. The CDR3 DNA sequence: TGTGCCAGCAGCCTTGGACTAACGGTGATAACGGATACGCAGTATTTT.

About this clonotype itself: Since a much larger clone is just one base distant, this may be a read error. This chain uses TRBV2 with TRBJ2-7; unclear D gene. The length of the CDR3 is 14 residues. Germline assignment: CDR1 SNHLY and CDR2 FYNNEI. Trimming left V 7 bases short and J 0 bases short, with 13 bases between. The CDR3 sequence: CASTERAASYEQYF. For the CDR3, the DNA is TGTGCCAGCACCGAGAGAGCAGCCTCCTACGAGCAGTACTTC.

About this clonotype: A clone one base away is much larger, so this may be a read error. The rearrangement uses TRBV9 and TRBJ1-5, with TRBD1 as a possible D gene (5 bases). Per germline, CDR1 SGDLS and CDR2 YYNGEE. The CDR3 totals 14 residues. V lost 0 bases, J lost 7 bases, and 11 bases lay in between. Here the CDR3 DNA reads TGTGCCAGCAGCGTAGGCGGGGCTGGGCAGCCCCAGCATTTT. Its translation is CASSVGGAGQPQHF.

This chain connects TRBV9 to TRBJ2-7; TRBD1 matches at 8 bases. The CDR3 runs to 15 residues. J gave up 3 bases and V 0 bases, and 5 bases lay outside the gene matches. Germline V gene sequence: CDR1 SGDLS, CDR2 YYNGEE. CDR3 region: CASSVATGGNYEQYF. CDR3 nucleotide sequence: TGTGCCAGCAGCGTAGCTACAGGGGGGAACTACGAGCAGTACTTC.

This clonotype was recorded at least ten times. The CDR3 DNA is TGTGCCAGCAGCTTGTTGGTAGGGGACCGTTCCTACGAGCAGTACTTC. Protein sequence: CASSLLVGDRSYEQYF. The chain recombines TRBV5-6 with TRBJ2-7, with D perhaps TRBD1 or TRBD2 (5 bases each). Trimming cost V 1 base and J 1 base, with 15 bases left between them. Germline CDR1 SGHDT, CDR2 YYEEEE. This CDR3 region has 16 residues.

With regard to this clonotype: A much larger clonotype is one base distant, so this may be a read error. The chain carries TRBV5-3 and TRBJ1-1, with a weak D call TRBD1 (6 bases). TRBV5-3 is an ORF; its function is uncertain. The CDR3 length is 12 residues. CDR3 sequence reads: CTSTESGAEAFF. The CDR3 nucleotides are TGTACCAGCACCGAATCAGGGGCTGAAGCTTTCTTT.

The table lists this clonotype with many counts. The chain carries TRBV4-2 and TRBJ2-7; 8 positions match TRBD1. CDR1 and CDR2 (germline): LGHNA, YNFKEQ. Trimming took 0 bases from V and 2 from J; bases not matched to a gene: 6. The CDR3 contains 16 residues. For the CDR3, the DNA is TGTGCCAGCAGCCAAGATAGGGACAGGACTGCCTACGAGCAGTACTTC. Protein: CASSQDRDRTAYEQYF.

This clonotype was picked up a small number of times. The chain carries TRBV7-9 and TRBJ2-1, with 9 bases matching TRBD2. V trimming: 4 bases; J trimming: 12 bases; junction bases outside the gene matches: 10. CDR3 size: 14 residues. Germline V gene sequence: CDR1 SEHNR, CDR2 FQNEAQ (reference sequence). The CDR3 here is CASSSRLAASLQFF. The CDR3 bases are TGTGCCAGCAGCTCCCGACTAGCGGCCAGTCTGCAGTTCTTC.

A few counts support this clonotype. The chain couples TRBV15 to TRBJ2-7, with D perhaps matching TRBD1 or TRBD2 (5 bases each). CDR1 and CDR2 from the germline V gene are LNHNV and YYDKDF (reference sequence). This CDR3 has 15 amino acids. V was shortened by 3 bases and J by 0 bases, with 12 bases between the two germline ends. The CDR3 DNA is TGTGCCACCAGCAGTGGGGACGTCTACTCCTACGAGCAGTACTTC. Its protein product is CATSSGDVYSYEQYF.

This clonotype was detected many times. The chain couples TRBV7-9 to TRBJ1-6; D possibly corresponds to TRBD1 (5 bases). Trimming took off 3 bases at V and 8 bases at J, with 11 bases between the two ends. This CDR3 region has 14 residues. Per the germline V gene, CDR1 is SEHNR and CDR2 is FQNEAQ (reference sequence). The CDR3: CASSFPLQDSPLHF. Written as DNA, the CDR3 is TGTGCCAGCAGCTTCCCCCTACAGGATTCACCCCTCCACTTT.

The table lists this clonotype with many counts. CDR3 in amino acids: CSAQTRGYTEAFF. The CDR3 nucleotides are TGCAGTGCCCAAACACGGGGGTACACTGAAGCTTTCTTT. This chain uses TRBV20-1 with TRBJ1-1; tentatively, D is TRBD1 (5 bases). Germline CDR1 reads DFQATT; CDR2 reads SNEGSKA (reference sequence). This CDR3 spans 13 amino acids. Trimming left V 6 bases short and J 3 bases short, with 14 bases between.